This entry concerns a single T cell receptor beta chain. Its antigen is unidentified. The sample originates from a study of T cells after yellow fever vaccination. Overall study results and limits: Post-booster repertoires again held most primary-vaccination clones (roughly 95% CD4, roughly 90% CD8). Contaminants from the bulk population, in the form of abundant clonotypes, could be found in FACS-sorted repertoires.

MiXCR, applied by TCRdb to the 5' RACE reads, yields one record per CDR3 protein. The sample shows 280,000 or so distinct CDR3 sequences, around 9.3% of them seen only once. Sequences were derived from CD4+ T cells sorted from PBMCs, sampled 5 days after the yellow fever booster vaccination. This TCR was recovered from a man younger than 35 who received the YFV17D yellow fever vaccine.

The DNA of the CDR3 is TGCAGTGCTAGAGAGGGCGGGGGGAACGACAATGAGCAGTTCTTC. Encoded protein: CSAREGGGNDNEQFF. This chain joins TRBV20-1 and TRBJ2-1; 8 bases are a match to TRBD2. The J segment lost 5 bases and the V segment lost 0 bases, leaving 6 bases of the junction unmatched. CDR1 is DFQATT and CDR2 is SNEGSKA in the germline V gene (reference sequence). This CDR3 has 15 residues.